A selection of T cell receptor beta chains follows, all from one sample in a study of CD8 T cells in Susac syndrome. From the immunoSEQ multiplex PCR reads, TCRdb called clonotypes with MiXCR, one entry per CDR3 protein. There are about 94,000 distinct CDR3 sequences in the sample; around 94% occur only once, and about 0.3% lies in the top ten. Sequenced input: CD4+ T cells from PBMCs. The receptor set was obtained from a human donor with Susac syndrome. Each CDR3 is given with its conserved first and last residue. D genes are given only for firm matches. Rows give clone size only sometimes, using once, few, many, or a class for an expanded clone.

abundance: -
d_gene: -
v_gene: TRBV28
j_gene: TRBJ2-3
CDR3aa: CASNEGVVTDTQYF
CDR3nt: TGTGCCAGCAACGAGGGGGTCGTCACAGATACGCAGTATTTT

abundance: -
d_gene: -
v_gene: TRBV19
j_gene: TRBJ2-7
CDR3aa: CASSKSRSYEQYF
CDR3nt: TGTGCCAGTAGTAAAAGCAGGTCCTACGAGCAGTACTTC

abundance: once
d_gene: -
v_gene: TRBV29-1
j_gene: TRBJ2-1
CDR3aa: CSVFTYSNEQFF
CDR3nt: TGCAGCGTCTTTACCTACTCCAATGAGCAGTTCTTC

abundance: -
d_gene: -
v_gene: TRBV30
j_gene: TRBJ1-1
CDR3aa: CAWSVLGVNTEAFF
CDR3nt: TGTGCCTGGAGTGTACTAGGGGTGAACACTGAAGCTTTCTTT

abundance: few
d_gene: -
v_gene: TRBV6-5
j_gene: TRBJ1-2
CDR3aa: CASGRAHGYTF
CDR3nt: TGTGCCAGCGGCAGGGCTCATGGCTACACCTTC

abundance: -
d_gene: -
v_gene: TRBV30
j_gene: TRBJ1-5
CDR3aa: CAWTLGGADQPQHF
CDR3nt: TGTGCCTGGACATTAGGAGGCGCGGATCAGCCCCAGCATTTT

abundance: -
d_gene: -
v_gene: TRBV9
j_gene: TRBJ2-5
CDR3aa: CASSVQGGQETQYF
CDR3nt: TGTGCCAGCAGCGTACAGGGGGGTCAAGAGACCCAGTACTTC

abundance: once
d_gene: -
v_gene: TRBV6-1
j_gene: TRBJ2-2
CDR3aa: CASSERSTGELFF
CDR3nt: TGTGCCAGCAGTGAGCGATCCACCGGGGAGCTGTTTTTT

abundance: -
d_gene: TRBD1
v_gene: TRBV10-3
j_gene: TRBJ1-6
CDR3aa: CAISGEGANSPLHF
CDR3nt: TGTGCCATCTCTGGGGAGGGGGCGAATTCACCCCTCCACTTT

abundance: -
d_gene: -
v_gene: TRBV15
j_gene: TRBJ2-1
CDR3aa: CATSIPTLSYNEQFF
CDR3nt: TGTGCCACCAGCATCCCGACACTCTCCTACAATGAGCAGTTCTTC

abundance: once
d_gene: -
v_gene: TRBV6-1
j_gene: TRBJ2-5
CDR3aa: CASTPGHQYQETQYF
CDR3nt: TGTGCCAGCACCCCGGGACACCAGTACCAAGAGACCCAGTACTTC

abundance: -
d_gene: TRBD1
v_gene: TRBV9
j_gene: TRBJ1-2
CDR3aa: CASSYRGTGQNYGYTF
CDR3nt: TGTGCCAGCAGCTACAGGGGGACAGGTCAAAACTATGGCTACACCTTC

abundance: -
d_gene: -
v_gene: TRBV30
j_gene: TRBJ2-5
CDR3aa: CAWSVLPQHKTQYF
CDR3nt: TGTGCCTGGAGTGTACTACCCCAGCATAAGACCCAGTACTTC

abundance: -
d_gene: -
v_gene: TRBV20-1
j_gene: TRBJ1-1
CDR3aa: CSARRVGLDTEAFF
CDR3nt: TGCAGTGCTAGACGGGTCGGGTTGGACACTGAAGCTTTCTTT

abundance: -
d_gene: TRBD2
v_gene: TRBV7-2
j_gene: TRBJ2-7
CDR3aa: CASSFTGLVLEQYF
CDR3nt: TGTGCCAGCAGCTTTACTGGACTAGTGCTCGAGCAGTACTTC

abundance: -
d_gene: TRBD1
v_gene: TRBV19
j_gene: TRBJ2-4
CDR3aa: CASSTHRGMAKNIQYF
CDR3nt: TGTGCCAGTAGTACTCACAGGGGCATGGCCAAAAACATTCAGTACTTC

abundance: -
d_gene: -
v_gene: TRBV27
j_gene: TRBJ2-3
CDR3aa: CASLGTDTQYF
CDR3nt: TGTGCCAGCCTCGGCACAGATACGCAGTATTTT

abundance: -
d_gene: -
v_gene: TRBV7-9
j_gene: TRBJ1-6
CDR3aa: CASSVRGLNSPLHF
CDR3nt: TGTGCCAGCAGCGTCCGGGGACTTAATTCACCCCTCCACTTT

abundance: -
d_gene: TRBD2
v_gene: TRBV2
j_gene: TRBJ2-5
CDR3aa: CASSGSSGGIQETQYF
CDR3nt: TGTGCCAGCAGTGGAAGTAGCGGGGGGATTCAAGAGACCCAGTACTTC

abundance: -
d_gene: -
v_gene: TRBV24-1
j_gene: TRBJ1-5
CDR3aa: CATSEDNQPQHF
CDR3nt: TGTGCCACCAGTGAAGATAATCAGCCCCAGCATTTT

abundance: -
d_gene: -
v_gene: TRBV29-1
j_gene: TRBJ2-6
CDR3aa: CSAQRDTDSGANVLTF
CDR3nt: TGCAGCGCTCAACGGGACACCGACTCTGGGGCCAACGTCCTGACTTTC

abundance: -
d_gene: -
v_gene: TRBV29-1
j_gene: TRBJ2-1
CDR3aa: CSVEDQTTRSWEQFF
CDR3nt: TGCAGCGTTGAAGATCAAACTACCCGGTCTTGGGAGCAGTTCTTC